One T cell receptor beta chain is described in this entry. V shed 3 bases and J 0 bases; nucleotides not matched to a gene: 3. Germline V gene lookup returns CDR1 SGHRS and CDR2 YFSETQ. The CDR3 runs 15 residues. The sample originates from a study of blood T cell repertoires in COVID-19. Study in general: Recovered Cohort 3 donors showed two negative PCRs, clearance, or symptom resolution.

Methods used by the authors: Counts of nucleated cells, estimated from reference gene primer amplification, were obtained. Clones were sequenced by immunoSEQ multiplex PCR, and TCRdb holds only the in-frame ones, with some missing. V and J calls and clone size are as listed in that table; D and trimming were resolved from the DNA. The table includes about 170,000 clones, around three quarters detected once. The study drew participants aged about 18 to 95 years from some 23 US areas. Sequenced: PBMCs or T cells enriched from blood (not recorded which). This receptor was obtained from a woman in her 70s in a cohort exposed to, infected with or recovered from COVID-19 (not recorded which). The V and J genes are TRBV5-1 and TRBJ2-7, with 10 bases that match TRBD2. CDR3 protein: CASSYSSGGSYEQYF. The CDR3 DNA follows: TGCGCCAGCAGCTATTCTAGCGGGGGCTCCTACGAGCAGTACTTC.